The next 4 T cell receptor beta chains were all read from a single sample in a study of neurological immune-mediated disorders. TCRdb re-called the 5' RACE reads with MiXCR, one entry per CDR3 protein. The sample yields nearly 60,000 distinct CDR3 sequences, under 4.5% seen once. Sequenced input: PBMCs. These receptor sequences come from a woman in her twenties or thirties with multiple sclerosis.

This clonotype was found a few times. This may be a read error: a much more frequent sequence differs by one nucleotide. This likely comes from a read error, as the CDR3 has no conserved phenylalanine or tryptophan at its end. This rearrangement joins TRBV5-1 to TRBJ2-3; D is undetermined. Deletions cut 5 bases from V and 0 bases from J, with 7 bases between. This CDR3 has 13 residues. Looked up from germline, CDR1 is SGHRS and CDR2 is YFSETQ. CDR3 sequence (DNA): TGCGCCAGCAGGCTTGGAAGCACAGATACGCAGTATATT. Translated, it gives CASRLGSTDTQYI.

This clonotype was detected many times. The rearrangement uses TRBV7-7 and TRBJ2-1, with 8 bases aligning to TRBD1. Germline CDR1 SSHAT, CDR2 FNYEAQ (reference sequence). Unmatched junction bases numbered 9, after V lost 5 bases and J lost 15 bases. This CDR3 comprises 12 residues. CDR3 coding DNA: TGTGCCAGCAGCCCAGGACAGGGAAGGGTGTTCTTC. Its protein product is CASSPGQGRVFF.

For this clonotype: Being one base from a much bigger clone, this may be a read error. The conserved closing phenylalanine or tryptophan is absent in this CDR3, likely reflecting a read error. CDR3 region: CSASLAVAGSRGEQFI. The CDR3 nucleotides read TGCAGTGCTTCTCTCGCTGTAGCGGGGTCGAGGGGTGAGCAGTTCATC. The chain uses TRBV20-1 and TRBJ2-1; 8 nucleotides align to TRBD2. V lost 5 bases, J lost 9 bases, and 18 bases stayed unmatched. The CDR3 is 16 amino acids. The germline CDR1 and CDR2 sequences are DFQATT and SNEGSKA (reference sequence).

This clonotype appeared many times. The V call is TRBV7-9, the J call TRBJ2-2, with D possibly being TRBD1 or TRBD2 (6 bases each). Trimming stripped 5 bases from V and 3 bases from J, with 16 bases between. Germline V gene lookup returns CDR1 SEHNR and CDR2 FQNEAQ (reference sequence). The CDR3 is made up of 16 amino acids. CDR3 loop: CASSPAWGADTGELFF. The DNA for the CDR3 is TGTGCCAGCAGCCCCGCCTGGGGGGCGGACACCGGGGAGCTGTTTTTT.